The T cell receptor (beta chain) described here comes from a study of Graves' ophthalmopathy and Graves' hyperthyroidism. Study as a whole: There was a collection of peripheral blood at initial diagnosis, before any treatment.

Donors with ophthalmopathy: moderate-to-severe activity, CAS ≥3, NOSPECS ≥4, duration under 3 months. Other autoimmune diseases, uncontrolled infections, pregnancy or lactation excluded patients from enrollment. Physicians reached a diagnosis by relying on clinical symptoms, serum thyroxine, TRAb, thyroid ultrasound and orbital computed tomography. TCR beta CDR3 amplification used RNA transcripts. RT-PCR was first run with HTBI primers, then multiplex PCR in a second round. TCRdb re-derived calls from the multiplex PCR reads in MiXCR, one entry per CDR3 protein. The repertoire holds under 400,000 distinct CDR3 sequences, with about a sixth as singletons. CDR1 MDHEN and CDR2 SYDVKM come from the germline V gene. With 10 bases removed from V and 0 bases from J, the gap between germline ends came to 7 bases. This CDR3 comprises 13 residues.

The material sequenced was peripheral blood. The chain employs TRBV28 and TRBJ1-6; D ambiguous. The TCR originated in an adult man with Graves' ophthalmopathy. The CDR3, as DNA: TGTGCCACCCGAGGCTCCTATAATTCACCCCTCCACTTT. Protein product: CATRGSYNSPLHF.